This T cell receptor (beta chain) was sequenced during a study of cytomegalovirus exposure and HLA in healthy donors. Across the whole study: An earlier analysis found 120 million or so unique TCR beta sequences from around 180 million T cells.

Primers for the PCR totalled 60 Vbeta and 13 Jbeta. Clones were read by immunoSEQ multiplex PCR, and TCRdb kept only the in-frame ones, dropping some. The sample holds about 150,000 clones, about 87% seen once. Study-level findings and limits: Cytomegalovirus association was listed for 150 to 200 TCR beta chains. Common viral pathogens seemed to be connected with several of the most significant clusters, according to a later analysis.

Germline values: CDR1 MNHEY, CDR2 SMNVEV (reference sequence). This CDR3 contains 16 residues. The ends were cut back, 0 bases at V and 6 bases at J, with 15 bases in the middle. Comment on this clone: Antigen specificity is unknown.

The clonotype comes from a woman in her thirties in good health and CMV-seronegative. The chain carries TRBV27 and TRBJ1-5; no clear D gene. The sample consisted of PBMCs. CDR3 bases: TGTGCCAGCAGTTTATCAGCGGGGTTTAGTGGTCAGCCCCAGCATTTT. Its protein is CASSLSAGFSGQPQHF.